One and the same sample provided the 19 T cell receptor beta chains below, sequenced in a study of blood T cell repertoires in COVID-19. Data came from immunoSEQ multiplex PCR; TCRdb stores just in-frame clones and leaves some out. The table shows about 34,000 clones, with 85% occurring only once. The sequenced sample consisted of peripheral blood. Receptors were obtained from a human donor with acute or convalescent COVID-19. The donor label of this sample is uncertain.

The chain employs TRBV5-1 and TRBJ1-1; a weak D match, TRBD1 (6 bases). From germline, CDR1 is SGHRS and CDR2 YFSETQ. CDR3 size: 15 residues. Between the trimmed V and J ends, which lost 4 bases and 5 bases, there was a span of 18 bases. The CDR3 coding sequence is TGCGCCAGCAGCACACCGGGGGCGGGGGATACTGAAGCTTTCTTT. Amino acid sequence: CASSTPGAGDTEAFF.

This clone turned up a few times. The rearrangement uses TRBV5-6 and TRBJ1-1, with D hard to call. Germline V gives CDR1 SGHDT, CDR2 YYEEEE. The V gene lost 0 bases and the J gene lost 1 base, with 7 bases spanning the gap. This CDR3 is built from 14 residues. The CDR3 nucleotides read TGTGCCAGCAGCTTGGCAGGAAGGAACACTGAAGCTTTCTTT. Translating gives CASSLAGRNTEAFF.

This chain uses TRBV10-3 with TRBJ1-2, with D perhaps matching TRBD1 (5 bases). V lost 4 bases and J 3 bases, leaving 15 bases between the germline ends. Germline V gene data show CDR1 as ENHRY and CDR2 as SYGVKD. The CDR3 totals 15 residues. The CDR3: CAISGGGTPDYGYTF. For the CDR3, the DNA is TGTGCCATCAGTGGGGGCGGGACCCCCGACTATGGCTACACCTTC.

The chain couples TRBV29-1 to TRBJ1-2; D may be TRBD1 (6 bases). The V end lost 7 bases, the J end lost 4 bases, and 13 bases lay between the germline ends. CDR3 length equals 12 residues. Germline CDR1 is SQVTM and CDR2 is ANQGSEA. CDR3 nucleotide sequence: TGCAGCGGATCCGACAGGAGCTATGGCTACACCTTC. Protein sequence: CSGSDRSYGYTF.

The rearrangement joins TRBV4-1 to TRBJ1-2, with unresolved D. Trimming left V 4 bases short and J 4 bases short, with 13 bases between. CDR1 is MGHRA, CDR2 YSYEKL, per germline. The CDR3 extends over 14 amino acids. The CDR3 is CASSRLSRGYGYTF. The CDR3 nucleotides are TGCGCCAGCAGCCGGCTCAGTCGCGGCTATGGCTACACCTTC.

This rearrangement joins TRBV6-5 to TRBJ2-7; possible D gene TRBD1, 5 bases. CDR3 length equals 12 residues. Trimming took 5 bases from V and 4 from J, leaving 9 bases between them. Germline CDR1 reads MNHEY; CDR2 reads SVGAGI. The CDR3 spells CASSSQGYEQYF. The CDR3 coding sequence is TGTGCCAGCAGTAGTCAGGGTTACGAGCAGTACTTC.

V and J are TRBV30 and TRBJ1-5; 9 nucleotides align to TRBD1. The CDR3 covers 14 residues. The V segment lost 3 bases and the J segment 1 base; nucleotides outside the gene matches: 1. Germline loops: CDR1 GTSNPN, CDR2 SVGIG (reference sequence). Here the CDR3 reads CAWSGQGSNQPQHF. CDR3 sequence (DNA): TGTGCCTGGAGCGGACAGGGGAGCAATCAGCCCCAGCATTTT.

The chain uses TRBV4-3 and TRBJ2-1; 16 bases map to TRBD2. The CDR3 has 17 amino acids. V gave up 3 bases and J gave up 9 bases; unmatched junction bases: 8. Germline CDR1 LGHNA, CDR2 YSLEER. CDR3 region: CASSHGTSGRGTPEQFF. The DNA of the CDR3 is TGCGCCAGCAGCCATGGGACTAGCGGGAGGGGAACCCCTGAGCAGTTCTTC.

The CDR3 nucleotides read TGTGCCAGCAGCCAAGATGGTGGGGCGGGGGGCCTGAATGAGCAGTTCTTC. Translated: CASSQDGGAGGLNEQFF. The V gene is TRBV4-2, the J gene TRBJ2-1; 8 nucleotides align to TRBD2. The CDR3 consists of 17 residues. The V gene's germline CDR1 is LGHNA and CDR2 YNFKEQ. With 0 bases clipped from V and 7 bases from J, the junction kept 11 bases outside the gene matches.

This chain joins TRBV24-1 and TRBJ1-5, with 8 nucleotides matching TRBD1. CDR1 is KGHDR, CDR2 SFDVKD, per germline. CDR3 size: 12 residues. V lost 4 bases and J lost 15; bases outside the gene matches: 7. The CDR3: CATSEFTGGMHF. CDR3 nucleotide sequence: TGTGCCACCAGTGAGTTCACAGGGGGGATGCATTTT.

The chain employs TRBV7-2 and TRBJ2-1; TRBD2 aligns across 8 bases. V lost 4 bases and J lost 7; bases outside the gene matches: 6. There are 14 residues in the CDR3. Germline-derived CDR1 and CDR2 are SGHTA and FQGNSA. CDR3 protein: CASSSRGGSNEQFF. The CDR3 DNA follows: TGTGCCAGCAGCTCCCGGGGGGGAAGTAATGAGCAGTTCTTC.

This chain uses TRBV21-1 with TRBJ1-1; the D call in the table, TRBD1, was not verified against the DNA. TRBV21-1 is deemed a pseudogene. The CDR3 has 17 amino acids. CDR3 sequence: CASTATTPPAMNTEAFF. CDR3 coding DNA: TGTGCCAGCACCGCTACGACACCCCCCGCGATGAACACTGAAGCTTTCTTT.

The chain carries TRBV10-3 and TRBJ2-7, with 11 nucleotides matching TRBD2. The V gene end was trimmed by 4 bases and the J gene end by 3 bases; junction bases not matched to a gene: 8. Germline CDR1 reads ENHRY; CDR2 reads SYGVKD. The CDR3 runs to 16 residues. The CDR3 loop is CAISGLAGGGDYEQYF. The CDR3 DNA is TGTGCCATCAGTGGCCTAGCGGGAGGCGGTGACTACGAGCAGTACTTC.

The J gene is TRBJ2-1, the V gene TRBV28; 10 positions match TRBD2. The CDR3 sequence is 15 residues long. Germline CDR1 reads MDHEN; CDR2 reads SYDVKM. V lost 5 bases to trimming and J lost 9 bases; unmatched junction nucleotides: 10. CDR3 DNA sequence: TGTGCCAGCAGTGGAGGGACTAGCGTTTTCGGTGAGCAGTTCTTC. Protein product: CASSGGTSVFGEQFF.

This rearrangement joins TRBV2 to TRBJ1-6; D is unresolved. The V gene lost 7 bases and the J gene lost 4 bases, with 14 bases spanning the gap. The V gene's germline CDR1 is SNHLY and CDR2 FYNNEI. This CDR3 spans 15 amino acids. This CDR3 reads CASTVAGDYNSPLHF. The CDR3 DNA reads TGTGCCAGCACTGTCGCGGGCGATTATAATTCACCCCTCCACTTT.

This clone was seen a single time. The chain employs TRBV10-3 and TRBJ1-2; TRBD1 aligns across 8 bases. V shed 10 bases and J 5 bases; nucleotides not matched to a gene: 9. CDR3 size: 13 residues. Germline V gene sequence: CDR1 ENHRY, CDR2 SYGVKD. CDR3 coding DNA: TGTGCCACCGCCAGGACAGGGAGATATGGCTACACCTTC. It encodes CATARTGRYGYTF.

The chain has TRBV6-5 and TRBJ2-2; D is perhaps TRBD1 (5 bases). Germline V gives CDR1 MNHEY, CDR2 SVGAGI. V gave up 2 bases and J gave up 5 bases, with 9 bases separating them. This CDR3 comprises 14 residues. CDR3 region: CASSYSRETGELFF. CDR3 sequence (DNA): TGTGCCAGCAGTTACAGCAGGGAAACCGGGGAGCTGTTTTTT.

This CDR3 is CASSPGAGNTIYF. The CDR3 DNA follows: TGTGCCAGCAGTCCCGGGGCTGGAAACACCATATATTTT. The rearrangement links TRBV2 to TRBJ1-3; D gene uncertain. Germline CDR1 is SNHLY and CDR2 is FYNNEI. The CDR3 covers 13 residues. Trimming removed 5 bases from V and 2 bases from J, with 7 bases in between. The complete variable domain, with remaining parts taken from reference TRBV2 and TRBJ1-3, reads EPEVTQTPSHQVTQMGQEVILRCVPISNHLYFYWYRQILGQKVEFLVSFYNNEISEKSEIFDDQFSVERPDGSNFTLKIRSTKLEDSAMYFCASSPGAGNTIYFGEGSWLTVV.

This chain links TRBV5-1 with TRBJ1-1; D is perhaps TRBD1 (6 bases). This CDR3 contains 15 residues. Germline CDR1 reads SGHRS; CDR2 reads YFSETQ. Trimming left V 2 bases short and J 1 base short, with 12 bases between. As DNA, the CDR3 is TGCGCCAGCAGCTTTTTAGGGGGGGCGAACACTGAAGCTTTCTTT. It yields the protein CASSFLGGANTEAFF.